The source of this TCR beta chain is a study of blood T cells in healthy people across ages. The use of a sample-barcoded 5' primer and a J-beta primer mix characterized a second PCR of about 7 to 12 cycles. Sequencing yielded, for each sample, at least 3 million paired-end reads carrying CDR3. From the 5' RACE reads, TCRdb called clonotypes with MiXCR, one entry per CDR3 protein. The sample carries approximately 1,000,000 distinct CDR3 sequences, over 35% recorded once. Germline trimming cut 0 bases from V and 8 bases from J; bases unmatched to any gene: 6. The germline V gene encodes CDR1 SQVTM and CDR2 ANQGSEA. The CDR3 extends over 14 amino acids. This clonotype was recorded many times. Each sample had at least 7 million PBMCs isolated.

Material for sequencing was blood. J is TRBJ1-2 and V is TRBV29-1; TRBD1 agrees at 10 bases. The sequence was collected from a woman aged 55-69 years in good health. The DNA for the CDR3 is TGCAGCGTTGAAGAGAGGACAGGGGGACGGGGCTACACCTTC. Amino acids: CSVEERTGGRGYTF.